The 6 T cell receptor beta chains below all came from one sample that was sequenced in a study of blood T cell repertoires in COVID-19. Assay: immunoSEQ multiplex PCR; the TCRdb copy retains only in-frame clones and omits some. The table records 200,000 to 300,000 clones, more than 85% of them present only once. The sample was peripheral blood. Receptors were obtained from a person between 18 and 30 years old with COVID-19, enrolled during active disease.

The gene calls are TRBV27 and TRBJ1-5; D unclear. Trimming cost V 6 bases and J 1 base, with 10 bases left between them. The CDR3 has 14 residues. Germline-derived CDR1 and CDR2 are MNHEY and SMNVEV (reference sequence). The CDR3 spells CASREAASNQPQHF. The CDR3 coding sequence is TGTGCCAGCAGGGAGGCAGCGAGCAATCAGCCCCAGCATTTT.

The J gene is TRBJ2-1, the V gene TRBV9; D may be TRBD1 (6 bases). Trimming shortened V by 0 bases and J by 2 bases, and 9 bases separated the two germline ends. Germline lookup yields CDR1 SGDLS and CDR2 YYNGEE. This CDR3 spans 15 amino acids. The CDR3: CASSVAGVTYNEQFF. CDR3 bases: TGTGCCAGCAGCGTAGCAGGGGTTACCTACAATGAGCAGTTCTTC.

This clone has only a few counts. This chain joins TRBV6-1 and TRBJ2-2; 12 bases agree with TRBD2. This CDR3 region has 16 residues. Trimming cost V 4 bases and J 7 bases; bases outside gene matches: 7. The germline CDR1 and CDR2 sequences are MNHNS and SASEGT. This chain's CDR3 is CASSGRLAGVGGELFF. The DNA for the CDR3 is TGTGCCAGCAGTGGGCGACTAGCGGGAGTGGGCGGGGAGCTGTTTTTT.

The chain recombines TRBV4-1 with TRBJ2-2, with TRBD2 matching 7 bases. The CDR3 sequence is 17 residues long. From germline, CDR1 is MGHRA and CDR2 YSYEKL. Trimming took 0 bases from V and 6 from J; bases not matched to a gene: 10. The CDR3 is CASSQDERGLSSGELFF. The CDR3 bases are TGCGCCAGCAGCCAAGATGAGCGGGGTTTGTCCTCCGGGGAGCTGTTTTTT.

The rearrangement uses TRBV3-1 (or the pseudogene TRBV3-2) and TRBJ2-3; TRBD2 is a possible D gene (5 bases). The CDR3 has 15 amino acids. Germline values: CDR1 LGHDT, CDR2 YNNKEL (reference sequence). V was pared by 3 bases and J by 1 base, with 11 bases between. The DNA of the CDR3 is TGTGCCAGCAGCCATGAGGGAGTACGCACAGATACGCAGTATTTT. Protein: CASSHEGVRTDTQYF.

The chain carries TRBV27 and TRBJ2-7; D is unresolved. The CDR3 sequence is 12 residues long. Trimming shortened V by 3 bases and J by 6 bases, and 9 bases separated the two germline ends. The germline gives CDR1 MNHEY, CDR2 SMNVEV (reference sequence). The CDR3 nucleotides are TGTGCCAGCAGTTTCCTCGGAGCCGAGCAGTACTTC. Translating it yields CASSFLGAEQYF.